One and the same sample provided the 18 T cell receptor beta chains below, sequenced in a study of cytomegalovirus exposure and HLA in healthy donors. The primer mix had 60 Vbeta and 13 Jbeta primers. Clones were read by immunoSEQ multiplex PCR, and TCRdb kept only the in-frame ones, dropping some. The table shows approximately 140,000 clones, with approximately 82% occurring only once. Input material: PBMCs. Receptors were obtained from a man aged 40-49 years in good health and CMV-seronegative.

V gene TRBV7-8 combines with J gene TRBJ2-1; maybe TRBD1 (5 bases). This CDR3 is 19 amino acids long. The V gene's germline CDR1 is SGHVS and CDR2 FQNEAQ. V lost 5 bases and J 3 bases, leaving 26 bases between the germline ends. The CDR3 sequence is CASSLYRINYERGYNEQFF. The CDR3 DNA follows: TGTGCCAGCAGCCTGTACAGAATCAACTACGAAAGGGGCTACAATGAGCAGTTCTTC. The full variable domain, with the rest looked up from reference TRBV7-8 and TRBJ2-1, is GAGVSQSPRYKVAKRGQDVALRCDPISGHVSLFWYQQALGQGPEFLTYFQNEAQLDKSGLPSDRFFAERPEGSVSTLKIQRTQQEDSAVYLCASSLYRINYERGYNEQFFGPGTRLTVL.

The chain has TRBV4-3 and TRBJ2-3; a weak D match, TRBD2 (6 bases). V gave up 0 bases and J gave up 11 bases, with 21 bases separating them. The CDR3 runs to 16 residues. CDR1 is LGHNA and CDR2 is YSLEER in the germline V gene. CDR3 nucleotide sequence: TGCGCCAGCAGCCAAGATCGAGTGCTCGGGAGAGTAGGGCAGTATTTT. Amino acids: CASSQDRVLGRVGQYF.

This chain links TRBV4-2 with TRBJ2-1, with 7 bases identical to TRBD1. CDR3 length: 15 residues. The V segment lost 4 bases and the J segment 4 bases; nucleotides outside the gene matches: 7. Per the germline V gene, CDR1 is LGHNA and CDR2 is YNFKEQ. CDR3 DNA: TGTGCCAGCAGCCCAAGGGACAGACAGTACAATGAGCAGTTCTTC. Protein product: CASSPRDRQYNEQFF.

The chain is built from TRBV11-1 and TRBJ2-7, with D perhaps TRBD1 (6 bases). Trimming shortened V by 5 bases and J by 5 bases, and 13 bases separated the two germline ends. The CDR3 runs 13 residues. Germline-derived CDR1 and CDR2 are SGHAT and FQDESV (reference sequence). CDR3 DNA: TGTGCCAGCAGCCAGGGGCCCCAAAACGAGCAGTACTTC. Residues: CASSQGPQNEQYF.

The rearrangement joins TRBV28 to TRBJ2-5, with D possibly TRBD1 on 5 matching bases. From germline, CDR1 is MDHEN and CDR2 SYDVKM. The CDR3 is 15 residues long. Trimming took 4 bases from V and 9 from J, leaving 21 bases between them. In DNA, the CDR3 is TGTGCCAGCAGTTCCTCGGCGCCTGGGGCCCGGGCCCAGTACTTC. Its protein product is CASSSSAPGARAQYF.

The V and J genes are TRBV6-5 and TRBJ2-7, with 8 bases identical to TRBD1. The junction had 9 bases not matched to a gene; V was cut back by 5 bases and J by 3 bases. Germline V gene data show CDR1 as MNHEY and CDR2 as SVGAGI. The CDR3 contains 15 residues. This CDR3 is CASSSSRGRLYEQYF. The CDR3 DNA follows: TGTGCCAGCAGTAGTTCCAGGGGGCGCCTCTACGAGCAGTACTTC.

In nucleotides, the CDR3 is TGTGCCAGCAGCTTAGCGCCCTCGGGCAGGGCCGGAAACACCATATATTTT. Protein product: CASSLAPSGRAGNTIYF. The rearrangement uses TRBV7-8 and TRBJ1-3; D possibly corresponds to TRBD1 (5 bases). The CDR3 runs 17 residues. The germline gives CDR1 SGHVS, CDR2 FQNEAQ. V shed 0 bases and J shed 4 bases, with 16 bases lying between them.

This clone was observed a few times. The chain employs TRBV5-1 and TRBJ2-7; TRBD1 aligns across 7 bases. Per the germline V gene, CDR1 is SGHRS and CDR2 is YFSETQ. V lost 4 bases, J lost 3 bases, and 7 bases stayed unmatched. CDR3 length: 14 residues. CDR3 in amino acids: CASSLDRADYEQYF. CDR3 nucleotide sequence: TGCGCCAGCAGCCTTGACAGGGCCGACTACGAGCAGTACTTC.

In DNA, the CDR3 is TGTGCCAGCAGCCAAGAGACGACAGCTATCTATGGAGGCTACACCTTC. Translated: CASSQETTAIYGGYTF. This sequence joins TRBV5-6 and TRBJ1-2, with D possibly matching TRBD1 (5 bases). The CDR3 runs 16 residues. The germline gives CDR1 SGHDT, CDR2 YYEEEE. With 4 bases removed from V and 8 bases from J, the gap between germline ends came to 24 bases.

The rearrangement joins TRBV6-1 to TRBJ2-1; tentatively, D is TRBD2 (6 bases). The ends were cut back, 1 base at V and 4 bases at J, with 8 bases in the middle. Per the germline V gene, CDR1 is MNHNS and CDR2 is SASEGT. The CDR3 runs 14 residues. CDR3 in DNA: TGTGCCAGCAGTGAAGACGGGGGATACAATGAGCAGTTCTTC. Its protein product is CASSEDGGYNEQFF.

The chain uses TRBV4-1 and TRBJ2-3; 9 nucleotides align to TRBD1. V shed 4 bases and J 1 base; nucleotides not matched to a gene: 0. Per the germline V gene, CDR1 is MGHRA and CDR2 is YSYEKL. This CDR3 contains 14 residues. The CDR3 bases are TGCGCCAGCAGCCGGACAGGGGGCACAGATACGCAGTATTTT. Translated: CASSRTGGTDTQYF.

This chain links TRBV19 with TRBJ2-1; no clear D gene. Between the trimmed V and J ends, which lost 5 bases and 2 bases, there was a span of 7 bases. The CDR3 covers 13 residues. Germline-derived CDR1 and CDR2 are LNHDA and SQIVND (reference sequence). CDR3 nucleotides: TGTGCCAGTAGTCCAGACACCTACAATGAGCAGTTCTTC. Protein sequence: CASSPDTYNEQFF.

The rearrangement links TRBV7-8 to TRBJ2-1; 11 nucleotides agree with TRBD2. The CDR3 totals 17 residues. CDR1 is SGHVS and CDR2 is FQNEAQ in the germline V gene. J lost 3 bases, V lost 0 bases, and 4 bases had no gene match. This CDR3 reads CASSLALAGGLYNEQFF. In nucleotides, the CDR3 is TGTGCCAGCAGCTTAGCCCTAGCGGGGGGCCTCTACAATGAGCAGTTCTTC.

In its sample, this clone was seen a few times. CDR3 sequence: CASSQGSPNTEAFF. DNA of the CDR3: TGTGCCAGCAGCCAGGGGAGCCCGAACACTGAAGCTTTCTTT. This sequence joins TRBV7-6 and TRBJ1-1; the D gene is possibly TRBD1 (6 bases). V dropped 5 bases and J dropped 1 base, with 11 bases sitting between them. Germline CDR1 SGHVS, CDR2 FNYEAQ. The CDR3 has 14 residues.

The gene calls are TRBV2 and TRBJ2-5; D remains unclear. Trimming pared 7 bases from V and 7 bases from J, leaving 19 bases between. The CDR3 consists of 14 residues. CDR1 and CDR2 (germline): SNHLY, FYNNEI. The CDR3 protein is CASTAAERLGTQYF. CDR3 bases: TGTGCCAGCACCGCGGCGGAGCGTCTAGGGACCCAGTACTTC.

V is TRBV6-5 and J is TRBJ2-7; TRBD2 might be the D (7 bases). The ends were cut back, 5 bases at V and 5 bases at J, with 16 bases in the middle. The length of the CDR3 is 14 residues. From germline, CDR1 is MNHEY and CDR2 SVGAGI. CDR3 nucleotide sequence: TGTGCCAGCAGTCACCGGGGGGCGGGTAACGAGCAGTACTTC. It is translated as CASSHRGAGNEQYF.

The rearrangement uses TRBV4-2 and TRBJ2-3, with TRBD2 matching 12 bases. The length of the CDR3 is 18 residues. Germline V lookup: CDR1 LGHNA, CDR2 YNFKEQ. V lost 1 base, J lost 1 base, and 6 bases stayed unmatched. The CDR3 region is CASSQALAGGPGTDTQYF. CDR3 DNA: TGTGCCAGCAGCCAAGCGCTAGCGGGGGGGCCTGGCACAGATACGCAGTATTTT.

The chain couples TRBV6-6 to TRBJ1-1; 9 bases fit TRBD1. Germline trimming cut 3 bases from V and 2 bases from J; bases unmatched to any gene: 4. Germline loops: CDR1 MNHNY, CDR2 SVGAGI (reference sequence). This CDR3 is built from 15 residues. In nucleotides, the CDR3 is TGTGCCAGCAGTTATCTCACAGGGGGCAACACTGAAGCTTTCTTT. It codes for CASSYLTGGNTEAFF.